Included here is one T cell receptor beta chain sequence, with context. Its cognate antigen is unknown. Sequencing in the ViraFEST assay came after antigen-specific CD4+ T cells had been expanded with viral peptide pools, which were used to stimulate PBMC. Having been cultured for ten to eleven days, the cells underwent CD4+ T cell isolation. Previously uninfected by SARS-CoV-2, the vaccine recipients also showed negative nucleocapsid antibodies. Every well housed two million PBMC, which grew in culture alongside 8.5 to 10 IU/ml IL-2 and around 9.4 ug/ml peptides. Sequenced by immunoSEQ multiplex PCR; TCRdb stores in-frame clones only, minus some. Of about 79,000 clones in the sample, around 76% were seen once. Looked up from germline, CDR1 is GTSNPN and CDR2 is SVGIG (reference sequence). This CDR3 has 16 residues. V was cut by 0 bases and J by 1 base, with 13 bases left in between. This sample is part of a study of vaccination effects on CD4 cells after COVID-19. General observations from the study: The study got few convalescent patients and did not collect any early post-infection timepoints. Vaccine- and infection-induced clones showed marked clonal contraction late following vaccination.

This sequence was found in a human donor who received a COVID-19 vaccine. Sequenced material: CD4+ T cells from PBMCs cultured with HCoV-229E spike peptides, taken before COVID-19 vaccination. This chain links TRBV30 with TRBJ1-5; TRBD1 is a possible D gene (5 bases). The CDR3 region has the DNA TGTGCCTGGAGTGTTGGAGGGGTCCTCAGCAATCAGCCCCAGCATTTT. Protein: CAWSVGGVLSNQPQHF.